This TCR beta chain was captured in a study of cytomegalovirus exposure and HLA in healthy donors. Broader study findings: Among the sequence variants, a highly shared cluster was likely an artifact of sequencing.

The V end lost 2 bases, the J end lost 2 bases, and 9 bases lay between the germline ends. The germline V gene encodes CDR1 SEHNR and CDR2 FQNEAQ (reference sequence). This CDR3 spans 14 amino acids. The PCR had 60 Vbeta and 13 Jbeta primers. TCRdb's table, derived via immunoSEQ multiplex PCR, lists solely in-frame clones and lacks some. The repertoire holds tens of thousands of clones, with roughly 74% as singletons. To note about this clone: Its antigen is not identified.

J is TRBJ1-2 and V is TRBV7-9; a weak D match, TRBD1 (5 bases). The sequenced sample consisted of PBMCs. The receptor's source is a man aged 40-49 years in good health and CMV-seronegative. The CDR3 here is CASSLREGNYGYTF. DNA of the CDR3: TGTGCCAGCAGCTTAAGGGAGGGGAACTATGGCTACACCTTC.